Reported below is one T cell receptor (beta chain). The antigen it recognizes is unknown. No base qualities exist here, and no much larger clone lies one base off it. The immunoSEQ Assay, a bias-controlled multiplex PCR, was used to amplify TCRbeta CDR3 regions from genomic DNA. The original pipeline was this. The number of nucleated cells in each sample was estimated by amplification of reference gene primers within the assay. Sequence reads were collapsed and filtered to measure the absolute abundance of every unique TCRbeta CDR3 rearrangement. For each sample, productive Simpson clonality was calculated as the square root of Simpson's diversity index across productive rearrangements. The immuneACCESS repertoire file appears here via TCRdb, limited to in-frame rearrangements. These files lack a portion of the clones; in checked studies, under half of the deficit traces to unresolved V genes, and the cause of the others is not known. The V and J calls and clone size were taken over from that table, and D and trimming were inferred from the DNA. The table for this sample lists some 38,000 clones; 70% to 90% of them were counted only once. The ten largest clones add up to more than 15% of the sample.

This sample was included in a study of blood T cell repertoires in COVID-19 (dated by TCRdb to the early 2020s). Regarding the research as a whole: Collaborator samples came from the United States, Italy and Spain and covered acute and convalescent phases of COVID-19. The material from the prospective study consisted of cDNA or gDNA derived from T cells, B-cell-depleted T cells, or PBMCs. Subjects who had been exposed to COVID-19, were actively infected with it, or had recovered from it provided the deeply sampled blood TCRbeta repertoires that made up the dataset. The repertoires were released in a freely available public database meant as a resource for research on the immune response to SARS-CoV-2. The samples were drawn from the first 160 participants of the ongoing ImmuneRACE study and from 1,254 subjects provided by 6 global collaborators. A de-identified subject ID, COVID-19 status, age in years and sex were almost always included in the sample metadata. Where HLA class I and class II types were available, the types were taken from metadata supplied by the sample provider, not from assay-based typing.

Beyond this particular receptor, the publication reports: The quantity of clinical and demographic metadata differed by source and by participant and was supplied without curation.

Each collaborating institution followed its own protocols to collect whole blood in K2EDTA tubes. Collaborator samples were shipped for TCRbeta analysis as frozen whole blood, isolated PBMCs, or DNA extracted from either sample type. The sample comprised peripheral blood. The receptor was isolated from a man in his sixties or seventies with acute or convalescent COVID-19.

The DNA is TGTGCCAGCAACGACCGGGACAGCCGCGGAGTCGGCTACACCTTC. Translated, it gives CASNDRDSRGVGYTF. Rearrangement joined TRBV28 to TRBJ1-2; 7 bases in between match TRBD1. Trimming leaves V shorter by 7 bases and J shorter by 8 bases, with the junction holding 16 bases beyond the gene matches. The germline V gene sets CDR1 to MDHEN and CDR2 to SYDVKM. Taken from cysteine to phenylalanine, the CDR3 has 15 residues. The CDR3 DNA has 45 bases and is translated from base 1.